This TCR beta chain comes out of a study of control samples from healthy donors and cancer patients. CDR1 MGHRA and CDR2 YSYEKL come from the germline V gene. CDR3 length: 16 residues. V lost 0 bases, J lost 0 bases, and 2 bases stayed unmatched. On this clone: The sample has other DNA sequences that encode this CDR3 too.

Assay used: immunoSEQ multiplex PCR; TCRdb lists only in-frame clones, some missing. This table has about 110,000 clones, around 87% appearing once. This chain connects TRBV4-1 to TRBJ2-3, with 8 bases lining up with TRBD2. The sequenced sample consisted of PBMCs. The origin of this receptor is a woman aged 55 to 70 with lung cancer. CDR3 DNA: TGCGCCAGCAGCCAAGACCCTAGCGGGAGCACAGATACGCAGTATTTT. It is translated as CASSQDPSGSTDTQYF.